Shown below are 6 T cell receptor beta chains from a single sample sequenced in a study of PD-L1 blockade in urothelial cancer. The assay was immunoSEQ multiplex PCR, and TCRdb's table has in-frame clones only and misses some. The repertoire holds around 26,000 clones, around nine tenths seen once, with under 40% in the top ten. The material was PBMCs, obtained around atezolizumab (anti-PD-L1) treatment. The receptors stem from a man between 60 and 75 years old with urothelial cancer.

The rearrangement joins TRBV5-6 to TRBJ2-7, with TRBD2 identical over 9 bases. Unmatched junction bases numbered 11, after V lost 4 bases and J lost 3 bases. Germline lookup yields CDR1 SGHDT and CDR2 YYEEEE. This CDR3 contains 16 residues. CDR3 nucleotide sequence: TGTGCCAGCAGCCCTCCCGGGGCTAGCGGGATCTACGAGCAGTACTTC. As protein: CASSPPGASGIYEQYF. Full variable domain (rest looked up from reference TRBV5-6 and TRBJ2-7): DAGVTQSPTHLIKTRGQQVTLRCSPKSGHDTVSWYQQALGQGPQFIFQYYEEEERQRGNFPDRFSGHQFPNYSSELNVNALLLGDSALYLCASSPPGASGIYEQYFGPGTRLTVT.

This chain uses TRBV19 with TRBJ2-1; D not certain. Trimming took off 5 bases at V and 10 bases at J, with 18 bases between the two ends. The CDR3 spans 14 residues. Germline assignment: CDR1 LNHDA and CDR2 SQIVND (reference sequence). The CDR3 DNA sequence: TGTGCCAGTAGTCCGAACCTTCGAGCAATGGAGCAGTTCTTC. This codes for CASSPNLRAMEQFF.

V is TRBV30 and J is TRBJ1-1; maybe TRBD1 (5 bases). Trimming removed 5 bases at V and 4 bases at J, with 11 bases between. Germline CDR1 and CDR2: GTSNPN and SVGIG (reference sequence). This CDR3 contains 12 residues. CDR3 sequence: CAWGRGGTEAFF. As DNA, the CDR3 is TGTGCCTGGGGCCGCGGGGGCACTGAAGCTTTCTTT. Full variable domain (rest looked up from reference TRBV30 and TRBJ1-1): SQTIHQWPATLVQPVGSPLSLECTVEGTSNPNLYWYRQAAGRGLQLLFYSVGIGQISSEVPQNLSASRPQDRQFILSSKKLLLSDSGFYLCAWGRGGTEAFFGQGTRLTVV.

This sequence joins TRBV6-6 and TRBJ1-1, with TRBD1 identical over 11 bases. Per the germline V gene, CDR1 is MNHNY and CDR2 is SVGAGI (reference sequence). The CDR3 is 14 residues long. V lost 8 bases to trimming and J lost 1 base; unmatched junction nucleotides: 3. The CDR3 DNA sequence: TGTGCCAGCTGGGACAGGGGGTCGAACACTGAAGCTTTCTTT. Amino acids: CASWDRGSNTEAFF.

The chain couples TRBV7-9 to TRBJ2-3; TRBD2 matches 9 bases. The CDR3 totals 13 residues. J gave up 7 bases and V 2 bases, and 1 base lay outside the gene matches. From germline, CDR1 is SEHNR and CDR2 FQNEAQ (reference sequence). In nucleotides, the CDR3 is TGTGCCAGCAGCTTATCTAGCGGGAATACGCAGTATTTT. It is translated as CASSLSSGNTQYF.

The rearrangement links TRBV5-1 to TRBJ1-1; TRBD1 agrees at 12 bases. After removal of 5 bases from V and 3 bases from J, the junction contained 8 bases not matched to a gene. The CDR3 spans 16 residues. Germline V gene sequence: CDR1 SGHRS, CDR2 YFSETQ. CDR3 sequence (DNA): TGCGCCAGCAGACAGGGACAGGGGGCTGGCGACACTGAAGCTTTCTTT. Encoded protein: CASRQGQGAGDTEAFF. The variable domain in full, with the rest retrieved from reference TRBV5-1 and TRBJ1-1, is KAGVTQTPRYLIKTRGQQVTLSCSPISGHRSVSWYQQTPGQGLQFLFEYFSETQRNKGNFPGRFSGRQFSNSRSEMNVSTLELGDSALYLCASRQGQGAGDTEAFFGQGTRLTVV.